This T cell receptor beta chain was documented in a study of identical twins. Study outcomes and limitations: The study based its conclusions on cross-sectional statistical analysis and did not follow the same donors. Out-of-frame TCR alpha sharing in monozygotic twins exceeded recombination model predictions.

In its sample, this clonotype was seen many times. Its antigen remains unidentified. The germline gives CDR1 SGHRS, CDR2 YFSETQ. V gave up 0 bases and J gave up 8 bases, with 15 bases separating them. This CDR3 is 15 amino acids long. TCRdb re-called the 5' RACE reads through MiXCR, storing one row per CDR3 protein. Of hundreds of thousands of distinct CDR3 sequences listed, less than 7% are singletons. V and J are TRBV5-1 and TRBJ2-1; tentatively, D is TRBD2 (6 bases). Sequenced input: naive T cells sorted from blood. This TCR derives from a man aged 18 to 30 in good health. The CDR3 region is CASSLVSGARDEQFF. CDR3 nucleotide sequence: TGCGCCAGCAGCTTGGTGTCGGGAGCCAGGGATGAGCAGTTCTTC.